This T cell receptor (beta chain) was observed in a study of immune characteristics of hereditary and idiopathic chronic pancreatitis. As for the study more broadly: Local pancreatic immune cells and TCRbeta repertoires were profiled in hereditary and idiopathic chronic pancreatitis and were compared with control organ donor pancreases. Minimal in vitro experimental manipulation of pancreas-infiltrating T cells was the reason the gDNA-based approach was selected. TCRbeta sequencing was performed on 4 or 5 control pancreases, roughly seven hereditary chronic pancreatitis pancreases and about six idiopathic chronic pancreatitis pancreases. What the research found in general, with its limitations: Differences in Vbeta-Jbeta gene family usage, including TRBV10, TRBV19, TRBV23 and TRBV5, were found between hereditary and idiopathic chronic pancreatitis. Significantly increased TCRbeta repertoire diversity and reduced clonality were observed in both chronic pancreatitis groups relative to controls. Among under 15 chronic pancreatitis patients, a positive correlation was found between numbers of productive TCR rearrangements and disease severity scores. The study did not include chronic pancreatitis caused by alcohol use. Patient tissue was available only at the time of TPIAT, so disease duration differences may have influenced immune findings.

Per the germline V gene, SNHLY is the CDR1 and FYNNEI is the CDR2. Here V drops 7 bases and J drops 3 bases, and the junction holds 10 bases not matched to any gene. There are 15 amino acids in the CDR3, from cysteine to phenylalanine inclusive. Just CDR3 DNA is preserved here, 45 bases in frame from base 1. Chronic pancreatitis pancreas tissue was obtained from patients undergoing total pancreatectomy with islet autotransplantation (TPIAT). None of the chronic pancreatitis patients included in the study had a known history of diabetes. For TCRbeta sequencing, genomic DNA was extracted directly from bulk pancreas tissue without sorting T cells. Pancreas tissues were collected consecutively from patients and organ donors at two US centers. Concerning this clone: Its antigen remains undetermined. There are no base qualities to consult, and no much larger clone falls within one base. The sample contains more than one DNA sequence encoding this CDR3.

Receptor libraries were prepared by the immunoSEQ multiplex PCR assay. The TCRbeta CDR3 region and neighboring sequences were amplified from pancreatic genomic DNA and then sequenced. Under the source paper's analysis protocol: Repertoire diversity was assessed as a mean normalized Shannon-Wiener index, and productive clonality and productive rearrangement counts were also measured. Control and chronic pancreatitis repertoire metrics were compared by means of the nonparametric Mann-Whitney U test. CDR3beta sequences with identical amino acid composition and length across subjects were defined as shared clonotypes. The immuneACCESS repertoire file appears here via TCRdb, limited to in-frame rearrangements. These files lack a portion of the clones; in checked studies, under half of the deficit traces to unresolved V genes, and the cause of the others is not known. V and J calls and clone size are copied from that table; D and trimming were computed from the DNA. The sample table lists about 14,000 clones, about 70% of them with a count of one. Around 14% of the sample belongs to the ten largest clones.

The V and J genes are TRBV2 and TRBJ1-1, with 8 bases in between that match TRBD1. Sequenced sample: pancreas tissue with hereditary chronic pancreatitis. This TCR came from a human donor with chronic pancreatitis. The CDR3 protein is CASTRDRRVDTEAFF. The DNA is as follows: TGTGCCAGCACGCGGGACAGGCGTGTGGACACTGAAGCTTTCTTT. Where the CDR3 stops, the reference TRBV2 and TRBJ1-1 genes take over; the full variable domain is EPEVTQTPSHQVTQMGQEVILRCVPISNHLYFYWYRQILGQKVEFLVSFYNNEISEKSEIFDDQFSVERPDGSNFTLKIRSTKLEDSAMYFCASTRDRRVDTEAFFGQGTRLTVV.